The 29 T cell receptor beta chains below come from one sample, sequenced in a study of control samples from healthy donors and cancer patients. The protocol was immunoSEQ multiplex PCR, while the TCRdb copy is restricted to in-frame clones and leaves out a portion. The table includes around 140,000 clones, 90% detected once. Sample: blood. Source of these receptors: a man aged 40-55 years in good health.

As DNA, the CDR3 is TGTGCCAGCAGCACGACGCGAAAAGATACGCAGTATTTT. Translation gives CASSTTRKDTQYF. This chain joins TRBV5-4 and TRBJ2-3; D not resolved. From germline, CDR1 is SGHNT and CDR2 YYREEE (reference sequence). Trimming took off 4 bases at V and 5 bases at J, with 11 bases between the two ends. The length of the CDR3 is 13 residues.

This clone was found a few times. CDR3 sequence reads: CASSLRAGRASYEQYF. Written as DNA, the CDR3 is TGTGCCAGCAGCTTAAGAGCCGGTCGGGCTTCCTACGAGCAGTACTTC. The chain couples TRBV13 to TRBJ2-7; D call uncertain. Germline values: CDR1 PRHDT, CDR2 FYEKMQ (reference sequence). V was clipped by 2 bases and J by 1 base, with 15 bases between them. The CDR3 is 16 amino acids.

The chain is built from TRBV3-1 (or the pseudogene TRBV3-2) and TRBJ2-7; D possibly corresponds to TRBD2 (7 bases). The CDR3 loop spans 15 amino acids. Trimming left V 0 bases short and J 5 bases short, with 14 bases between. Germline CDR1 is LGHDT and CDR2 is YNNKEL (reference sequence). The CDR3 loop reads CASSQDWGGKDEQYF. The CDR3 coding sequence is TGTGCCAGCAGCCAAGATTGGGGGGGCAAAGACGAGCAGTACTTC.

This clone was detected only once. This rearrangement joins TRBV18 to TRBJ2-7, with TRBD2 matching 7 bases. The CDR3 has 14 residues. Looked up from germline, CDR1 is KGHSH and CDR2 is LQKENI. The ends lost 0 bases at V and 6 bases at J; junction bases unmatched: 5. DNA of the CDR3: TGTGCCAGCTCACCACCGGGGGGGGTGGGCGAGCAGTACTTC. This translates into CASSPPGGVGEQYF. Variable domain in full (rest from reference TRBV18 and TRBJ2-7): NAGVMQNPRHLVRRRGQEARLRCSPMKGHSHVYWYRQLPEEGLKFMVYLQKENIIDESGMPKERFSAEFPKEGPSILRIQQVVRGDSAAYFCASSPPGGVGEQYFGPGTRLTVT.

This clone was found once. For the CDR3, the DNA is TGTGCCAGTAGTATAATAGACGGGGGCTACACCTTC. As protein: CASSIIDGGYTF. The chain couples TRBV19 to TRBJ1-2; D call uncertain. CDR1 and CDR2 (germline): LNHDA, SQIVND (reference sequence). The V gene lost 2 bases and the J gene lost 8 bases, with 9 bases spanning the gap. CDR3 length equals 12 residues.

J is TRBJ1-6 and V is TRBV14; D gene uncertain. This CDR3 comprises 15 residues. Germline CDR1 reads SGHDN; CDR2 reads FVKESK. V was shortened by 2 bases and J by 8 bases, with 13 bases between the two germline ends. CDR3 bases: TGTGCCAGCAGCCAATGGGGTGCTTCTTATTCACCCCTCCACTTT. It is translated as CASSQWGASYSPLHF.

J is TRBJ2-2 and V is TRBV4-1; D may be TRBD1 or TRBD2 (5 bases each). Trimming left V 4 bases short and J 6 bases short, with 15 bases between. This CDR3 has 15 residues. Germline V gene lookup returns CDR1 MGHRA and CDR2 YSYEKL. The CDR3 here is CASSPLVQGPGELFF. CDR3 nucleotide sequence: TGCGCCAGCAGCCCTCTAGTCCAGGGACCCGGGGAGCTGTTTTTT.

This clone was observed a handful of times. V and J are TRBV7-9 and TRBJ2-2; the D is unclear. V was cut by 4 bases and J by 5 bases, with 5 bases left in between. This CDR3 is 12 amino acids long. CDR1 and CDR2 (germline): SEHNR, FQNEAQ (reference sequence). For the CDR3, the DNA is TGTGCCAGCAGCTACCGTACCGGGGAGCTGTTTTTT. Protein: CASSYRTGELFF.

This chain uses TRBV29-1 with TRBJ2-2; D unresolved. The CDR3 consists of 11 residues. Germline V gene data show CDR1 as SQVTM and CDR2 as ANQGSEA. V lost 5 bases and J 4 bases, leaving 5 bases between the germline ends. This CDR3 is CSVYSTGELFF. CDR3 sequence (DNA): TGCAGCGTTTACAGCACCGGGGAGCTGTTTTTT.

The chain recombines TRBV4-1 with TRBJ1-2; TRBD1 matches at 7 bases. V gave up 1 base and J gave up 8 bases; unmatched junction bases: 4. The CDR3 length is 13 residues. Germline CDR1 is MGHRA and CDR2 is YSYEKL. The CDR3 DNA follows: TGCGCCAGCAGCCAAGGGACAGGAGGGGGCTACACCTTC. Protein product: CASSQGTGGGYTF.

This chain links TRBV7-2 with TRBJ2-5; 9 bases line up with TRBD2. Germline CDR1 is SGHTA and CDR2 is FQGNSA. CDR3 size: 15 residues. Losses at the gene ends were 5 bases for V and 7 bases for J; bases not matched to a gene: 11. DNA for the CDR3: TGTGCCAGCAGCGGGGGGGGACTAGCCGCCGGGACCCAGTACTTC. Protein product: CASSGGGLAAGTQYF.

This clone has only one observation. The CDR3 coding sequence is TGCGCCAGCAGCCAGCAGACAGCGCGGTTTCAAGAGACCCAGTACTTC. It is translated as CASSQQTARFQETQYF. V and J are TRBV5-1 and TRBJ2-5, with D maybe TRBD1 (5 bases). This CDR3 region has 16 residues. Germline values: CDR1 SGHRS, CDR2 YFSETQ. V lost 4 bases, J lost 2 bases, and 18 bases lay in between.

The chain links TRBV6-5 to TRBJ1-1, with D possibly TRBD1 on 5 matching bases. Germline V gives CDR1 MNHEY, CDR2 SVGAGI. CDR3 length: 15 residues. Trimming left V 8 bases short and J 5 bases short, with 21 bases between. The CDR3 region has the DNA TGTGCCAGCCCTAACAATATTAAGGGGTTTACTGAAGCTTTCTTT. It yields the protein CASPNNIKGFTEAFF.

This sequence joins TRBV7-6 and TRBJ1-1; tentative D call: TRBD1 (5 bases). Germline CDR1 and CDR2: SGHVS and FNYEAQ. Trimming removed 3 bases from V and 3 bases from J, with 11 bases in between. The CDR3 has 14 amino acids. The CDR3, as DNA: TGTGCCAGCAGCTTGGGGGAGAGGGACACTGAAGCTTTCTTT. This gives the protein CASSLGERDTEAFF.

This chain links TRBV6-5 with TRBJ1-2; D remains unclear. Germline lookup yields CDR1 MNHEY and CDR2 SVGAGI. The CDR3 runs to 13 residues. The V end lost 4 bases, the J end lost 5 bases, and 11 bases lay between the germline ends. CDR3: CASSLQRNYGYTF. CDR3 DNA sequence: TGTGCCAGCAGTTTACAGAGGAATTATGGCTACACCTTC.

CDR3 coding DNA: TGTGCCAGCTCGCCGGGACAGGGGGTGACAGATACGCAGTATTTT. Translated: CASSPGQGVTDTQYF. The chain employs TRBV18 and TRBJ2-3; 11 bases agree with TRBD1. This CDR3 has 15 amino acids. The ends lost 6 bases at V and 3 bases at J; junction bases unmatched: 5. Germline V gives CDR1 KGHSH, CDR2 LQKENI.

The chain combines TRBV6-5 with TRBJ2-5; 8 bases are shared with TRBD1. Germline trimming cut 5 bases from V and 3 bases from J; bases unmatched to any gene: 5. This CDR3 is built from 14 residues. CDR1 is MNHEY, CDR2 SVGAGI, per germline. This CDR3 is CASSPDRGEETQYF. The CDR3 nucleotides read TGTGCCAGCAGTCCAGACAGGGGAGAAGAGACCCAGTACTTC.

V usage is TRBV7-9 and J usage is TRBJ2-6; 7 bases match TRBD2. J gave up 2 bases and V 2 bases, and 0 bases lay outside the gene matches. Germline V gene sequence: CDR1 SEHNR, CDR2 FQNEAQ (reference sequence). There are 15 residues in the CDR3. CDR3 DNA: TGTGCCAGCAGCTTACGGGGGGCTGGGGCCAACGTCCTGACTTTC. Its translation: CASSLRGAGANVLTF.

The chain employs TRBV18 and TRBJ2-5, with unresolved D. V was shortened by 2 bases and J by 3 bases, with 7 bases between the two germline ends. This CDR3 region has 13 residues. Germline V gene lookup returns CDR1 KGHSH and CDR2 LQKENI. CDR3 protein: CASSPRQKETQYF. The DNA for the CDR3 is TGTGCCAGCTCACCAAGACAAAAAGAGACCCAGTACTTC.

The rearrangement uses TRBV6-1 and TRBJ1-5; a possible D gene is TRBD1 (5 bases). The CDR3 is made up of 15 amino acids. Germline values: CDR1 MNHNS, CDR2 SASEGT. V lost 2 bases and J lost 7, with 15 bases in between. The CDR3 loop reads CASSEHRSGSQPQHF. In DNA form, the CDR3 reads TGTGCCAGCAGTGAACACAGGTCAGGATCCCAGCCCCAGCATTTT.

The J gene is TRBJ1-6, the V gene TRBV5-6; D gene ambiguous. V lost 0 bases and J lost 0, with 10 bases in between. This CDR3 has 17 amino acids. Germline assignment: CDR1 SGHDT and CDR2 YYEEEE. Here the CDR3 DNA reads TGTGCCAGCAGCTTGGTCTCCTCGAGCTCCTATAATTCACCCCTCCACTTT. Translating it yields CASSLVSSSSYNSPLHF.

J is TRBJ1-6 and V is TRBV5-4; D is ambiguous. Germline values: CDR1 SGHNT, CDR2 YYREEE (reference sequence). The CDR3 consists of 13 residues. V was shortened by 5 bases and J by 4 bases, with 7 bases between the two germline ends. CDR3 DNA: TGTGCCAGCAGTTATGGGTATAATTCACCCCTCCACTTT. Translated, it gives CASSYGYNSPLHF. Drawing the rest from reference TRBV5-4 and TRBJ1-6, the complete variable domain is ETGVTQSPTHLIKTRGQQVTLRCSSQSGHNTVSWYQQALGQGPQFIFQYYREEENGRGNFPPRFSGLQFPNYSSELNVNALELDDSALYLCASSYGYNSPLHFGNGTRLTVT.

The chain is built from TRBV7-9 and TRBJ2-7, with D perhaps matching TRBD1 (6 bases). CDR1 and CDR2 from the germline V gene are SEHNR and FQNEAQ (reference sequence). The CDR3 has 13 amino acids. V was cut by 2 bases and J by 6 bases, with 11 bases left in between. The CDR3 region is CASSLLGAGEQYF. For the CDR3, the DNA is TGTGCCAGCAGCTTACTGGGGGCAGGCGAGCAGTACTTC.

The chain employs TRBV9 and TRBJ2-1; D is uncertain. The CDR3 is made up of 13 amino acids. V was pared by 4 bases and J by 8 bases, with 13 bases between. Per the germline V gene, CDR1 is SGDLS and CDR2 is YYNGEE. CDR3: CASSPADGHEQFF. For the CDR3, the DNA is TGTGCCAGCAGCCCAGCTGACGGCCATGAGCAGTTCTTC.

The rearrangement uses TRBV5-1 and TRBJ1-2; a weak D match, TRBD1 (5 bases). Trimming removed 5 bases from V and 4 bases from J, with 12 bases in between. Germline lookup yields CDR1 SGHRS and CDR2 YFSETQ. The CDR3 covers 13 residues. The CDR3 is CASRRDDAYGYTF. CDR3 DNA sequence: TGCGCCAGCAGACGGGACGATGCCTATGGCTACACCTTC. The full variable domain, rest sourced from reference TRBV5-1 and TRBJ1-2, is KAGVTQTPRYLIKTRGQQVTLSCSPISGHRSVSWYQQTPGQGLQFLFEYFSETQRNKGNFPGRFSGRQFSNSRSEMNVSTLELGDSALYLCASRRDDAYGYTFGSGTRLTVV.

The rearrangement links TRBV30 to TRBJ2-2; D tentatively fits TRBD1 or TRBD2 (5 bases each). Looked up from germline, CDR1 is GTSNPN and CDR2 is SVGIG (reference sequence). Trimming cost V 0 bases and J 0 bases, with 8 bases left between them. The CDR3 is 15 residues long. Here the CDR3 reads CAWSVTGPNTGELFF. The CDR3 coding sequence is TGTGCCTGGAGTGTAACGGGACCGAACACCGGGGAGCTGTTTTTT.

V gene TRBV4-2 combines with J gene TRBJ2-7, with D hard to call. This CDR3 region has 13 residues. V lost 2 bases, J lost 5 bases, and 10 bases lay in between. CDR1 and CDR2 from the germline V gene are LGHNA and YNFKEQ. CDR3 nucleotides: TGTGCCAGCAGCCAATTGGGTGGGAACGAGCAGTACTTC. Translation: CASSQLGGNEQYF.

The rearrangement uses TRBV6-1 and TRBJ1-5, with D maybe TRBD1 (6 bases). Trimming removed 1 base from V and 5 bases from J, with 15 bases in between. This CDR3 contains 16 residues. Germline CDR1 MNHNS, CDR2 SASEGT. DNA of the CDR3: TGTGCCAGCAGTGAAGGGGAGGATTACAGGGATCAGCCCCAGCATTTT. Translated: CASSEGEDYRDQPQHF.

The V gene is TRBV2, the J gene TRBJ2-5; D might be TRBD1 or TRBD2, each matching 5 bases. From germline, CDR1 is SNHLY and CDR2 FYNNEI. The CDR3 is made up of 14 amino acids. The germline V and J ends were trimmed by 4 bases and 5 bases, with 14 bases remaining between them. This CDR3 reads CASSGVGTPETQYF. CDR3 DNA sequence: TGTGCCAGCAGTGGGGTAGGGACCCCTGAGACCCAGTACTTC.